Following are 14 T cell receptor beta chains from one sample sequenced in a study of cytomegalovirus exposure and HLA in healthy donors. Primers included in the PCR were 60 Vbeta and 13 Jbeta primers. Here immunoSEQ multiplex PCR was the method, and the copy in TCRdb shows in-frame clones only, minus some. The sample holds under 200,000 clones; 75% to 80% are singletons and the top ten take over 2%. The specimen was PBMCs. The receptors shown here come from a woman aged 40 to 55 in good health and CMV-seropositive.

The chain links TRBV19 to TRBJ1-1, with D possibly matching TRBD1 (5 bases). CDR3 length: 14 amino acids. V lost 7 bases to trimming and J lost 0 bases, with 12 bases between them. Looked up from germline, CDR1 is LNHDA and CDR2 is SQIVND (reference sequence). The CDR3 region has the DNA TGTGCCAGTACCCCCGGAGGGGTGAACACTGAAGCTTTCTTT. Translation gives CASTPGGVNTEAFF.

This chain links TRBV5-1 with TRBJ1-2, with 11 bases matching TRBD1. Germline CDR1 SGHRS, CDR2 YFSETQ. V lost 4 bases, J lost 4 bases, and 3 bases stayed unmatched. The CDR3 sequence is 14 residues long. The CDR3 protein is CASSRTGGIYGYTF. The CDR3 region has the DNA TGCGCCAGCAGCCGGACAGGGGGCATCTATGGCTACACCTTC.

V usage is TRBV30 and J usage is TRBJ2-7; TRBD1 matches at 8 bases. V was clipped by 2 bases and J by 5 bases; unmatched bases: 8. The germline V gene encodes CDR1 GTSNPN and CDR2 SVGIG (reference sequence). The CDR3 sequence is 14 residues long. The CDR3 sequence is CAWSPYQTGDEQYF. DNA for the CDR3: TGTGCCTGGAGTCCATACCAGACAGGGGACGAGCAGTACTTC.

On this clone itself: A much larger clone lies a single base off, so this may be a read error. The J gene is TRBJ2-7, the V gene TRBV5-6; D remains ambiguous. The CDR3 covers 14 residues. Germline V CDR1 and CDR2: SGHDT, YYEEEE. V dropped 7 bases and J dropped 3 bases, with 17 bases sitting between them. The CDR3, as DNA: TGTGCCAGCCGCCCCCCCCTCGGCGGCTACGAGCAGTACTTC. This translates into CASRPPLGGYEQYF.

CDR3: CASSGLASDRHSYEQYF. The DNA for the CDR3 is TGTGCCAGCAGCGGACTGGCTAGCGATAGACACTCCTACGAGCAGTACTTC. This sequence joins TRBV21-1 and TRBJ2-7; TRBD2, the table's D call, lacks a check against the DNA. TRBV21-1 is described as a pseudogene. The CDR3 is 17 amino acids.

The genes are TRBV5-6 and TRBJ2-7; 7 bases are shared with TRBD1. Germline trimming cut 2 bases from V and 0 bases from J; bases unmatched to any gene: 2. Germline CDR1 and CDR2: SGHDT and YYEEEE. The CDR3 runs 14 residues. The CDR3 sequence: CASSLGQVSYEQYF. The DNA for the CDR3 is TGTGCCAGCAGCTTAGGACAGGTCTCCTACGAGCAGTACTTC.

The chain links TRBV6-5 to TRBJ2-1, with 9 positions matching TRBD1. This CDR3 is 14 amino acids long. Germline V gene sequence: CDR1 MNHEY, CDR2 SVGAGI. V trimming: 6 bases; J trimming: 6 bases; junction bases outside the gene matches: 6. The CDR3 spells CASRLGDRVNEQFF. The CDR3 DNA reads as TGTGCCAGCAGACTCGGGGACAGGGTCAATGAGCAGTTCTTC.

The V call is TRBV4-3, the J call TRBJ2-2; 7 positions agree with TRBD2. The CDR3 runs 16 residues. V trimming: 1 base; J trimming: 3 bases; junction bases outside the gene matches: 5. Germline values: CDR1 LGHNA, CDR2 YSLEER. As DNA, the CDR3 is TGCGCCAGCAGCCAAGGGGGGGGAAGGGACACCGGGGAGCTGTTTTTT. Protein: CASSQGGGRDTGELFF.

The chain recombines TRBV5-6 with TRBJ2-2, with D possibly TRBD1 on 5 matching bases. Germline V CDR1 and CDR2: SGHDT, YYEEEE. Trimming shortened V by 0 bases and J by 4 bases, and 10 bases separated the two germline ends. CDR3 length equals 15 residues. The CDR3 sequence: CASSLALRGTGELFF. As DNA, the CDR3 is TGTGCCAGCAGCTTGGCCCTAAGGGGCACCGGGGAGCTGTTTTTT.

This clone was detected a few times. This chain joins TRBV6-1 and TRBJ1-1; TRBD1 might be the D (6 bases). Germline V gene data show CDR1 as MNHNS and CDR2 as SASEGT. The V gene lost 4 bases and the J gene lost 9 bases, with 21 bases spanning the gap. The CDR3 is made up of 15 amino acids. CDR3 DNA: TGTGCCAGCAGTGGAGTGGCGGCCCCAGGGGACAAAGCTTTCTTT. Protein: CASSGVAAPGDKAFF.

Details on this clone: At one boundary the junction diverges from the germline segment, which might be a read error. This rearrangement joins TRBV7-9 to TRBJ1-2, with D tentatively TRBD1 (6 bases). Germline CDR1 is SEHNR and CDR2 is FQNEAQ (reference sequence). The CDR3 sequence is 13 residues long. CDR3 sequence reads: CSSSLVQGLGYTF. The CDR3, as DNA: TGTTCCAGCAGCTTAGTCCAGGGGCTAGGCTACACCTTC.

V is TRBV6-7 and J is TRBJ2-3; D is unresolved. TRBV6-7 is an ORF for which the function is uncertain. V lost 1 base, J lost 6 bases, and 17 bases lay in between. This CDR3 is built from 16 residues. CDR3 in amino acids: CASSYYSSITPDTQYF. In nucleotides, the CDR3 is TGTGCCAGCAGTTACTACTCGTCCATTACGCCCGATACGCAGTATTTT.

The chain couples TRBV19 to TRBJ2-4, with 11 bases fitting TRBD1. Trimming at V came to 2 bases and at J to 1 base, leaving 10 bases not matched to a gene. This CDR3 has 19 amino acids. Germline loops: CDR1 LNHDA, CDR2 SQIVND (reference sequence). The CDR3 here is CASSIRSRDRGFAKNIQYF. The CDR3 DNA follows: TGTGCCAGTAGTATAAGGTCCCGGGACAGGGGGTTTGCCAAAAACATTCAGTACTTC. The complete variable domain, with remaining parts taken from reference TRBV19 and TRBJ2-4, reads DGGITQSPKYLFRKEGQNVTLSCEQNLNHDAMYWYRQDPGQGLRLIYYSQIVNDFQKGDIAEGYSVSREKKESFPLTVTSAQKNPTAFYLCASSIRSRDRGFAKNIQYFGAGTRLSVL.

This clone was recorded only once. This chain joins TRBV6-6 and TRBJ1-5, with D possibly matching TRBD1 (5 bases). Germline V gene lookup returns CDR1 MNHNY and CDR2 SVGAGI (reference sequence). This CDR3 comprises 14 residues. Trimming pared 2 bases from V and 4 bases from J, leaving 9 bases between. The chain's CDR3 is CASSYGRTNQPQHF. CDR3 DNA: TGTGCCAGCAGTTACGGTCGGACAAATCAGCCCCAGCATTTT.